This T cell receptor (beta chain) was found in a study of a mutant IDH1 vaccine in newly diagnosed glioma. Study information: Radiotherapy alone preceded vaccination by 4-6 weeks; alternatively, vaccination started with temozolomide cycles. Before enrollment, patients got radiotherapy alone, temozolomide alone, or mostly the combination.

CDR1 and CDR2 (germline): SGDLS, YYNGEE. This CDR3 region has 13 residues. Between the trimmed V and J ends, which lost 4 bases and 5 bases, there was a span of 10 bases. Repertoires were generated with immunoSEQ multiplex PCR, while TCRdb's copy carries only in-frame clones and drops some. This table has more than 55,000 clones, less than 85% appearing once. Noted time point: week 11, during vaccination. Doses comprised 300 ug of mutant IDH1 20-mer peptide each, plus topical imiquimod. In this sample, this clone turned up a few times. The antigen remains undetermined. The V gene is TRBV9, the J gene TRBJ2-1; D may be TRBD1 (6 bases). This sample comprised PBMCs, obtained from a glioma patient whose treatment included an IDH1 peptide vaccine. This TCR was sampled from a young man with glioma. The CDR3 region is CASSTRQDNEQFF. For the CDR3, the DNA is TGTGCCAGCAGCACCCGACAGGACAATGAGCAGTTCTTC.